This T cell receptor beta chain was identified during a study of OX40 agonist ivuxolimab in advanced cancers. Across the study: Hepatocellular carcinoma, melanoma, renal cell or head and neck cancer affected the dose-escalation patients.

The CDR3 is 15 amino acids. CDR1 and CDR2 from the germline V gene are SNHLY and FYNNEI. Trimming shortened V by 2 bases and J by 6 bases, and 13 bases separated the two germline ends. Only in-frame clones appear in the TCRdb table, and some are missing; sequencing was by immunoSEQ multiplex PCR. The profile covers nearly 80,000 clones, with around 80% appearing a single time and around 0.48% taken by the ten largest. The chain is built from TRBV2 and TRBJ1-4; D remains unclear. Source: CD4+ or CD8+ T cells sorted from blood, taken in a trial of the OX40 agonist ivuxolimab. The sequence came from an adult with an advanced solid tumor such as melanoma, head and neck, liver or kidney cancer. The CDR3 protein is CASSEPRAGDEKLFF. The DNA for the CDR3 is TGTGCCAGCAGTGAACCCCGAGCAGGCGATGAAAAACTGTTTTTT.